This TCR beta chain was observed in a study of blood T cells in healthy people across ages. General study results and limits: Significant beta diversity loss was already apparent by age roughly 44, declining roughly linearly.

The CDR3 sequence is 14 residues long. CDR1 SGHTA and CDR2 FQGNSA come from the germline V gene. Russia was home to the donors, healthy Caucasian individuals aged roughly 6 to 95. Every donor gave ten milliliters of peripheral blood. Per sample, at least 5 micrograms of total RNA were extracted. Through a sample-barcoded 5' primer and a J-beta primer mix, a second PCR was run for roughly 6 to 12 cycles. MiXCR was run by TCRdb on the 5' RACE reads, yielding one entry per CDR3 protein. The sample lists 1.5 million to 1.9 million distinct CDR3 sequences, roughly 43% occurring once. Points on this clonotype: Its antigen is not known. One end of the junction varies from germline; a read error may be responsible.

The clonotype comes from a woman aged 18-30 years in good health. Material for sequencing was blood. The chain carries TRBV7-2 and TRBJ1-2; D perhaps matches TRBD1 (5 bases). The CDR3 sequence: CVSSAGGANYGYTF. The CDR3 nucleotides are TGTGTCAGCAGCGCCGGAGGGGCCAACTATGGCTACACCTTC.